Listed below are T cell receptor beta chains from one sample, sequenced in a study of T cell repertoires in cytomegalovirus infection. TCRdb re-analysed the reads in MiXCR, keeping a single row per CDR3 protein. The table records around 300,000 distinct CDR3 sequences, approximately 9.5% of them present only once. Sequenced: PBMCs. These receptor sequences come from a human donor in good health (CMV status not recorded). Some clones in this sample may be carry-over from other donors' samples. The CDR3 runs from the conserved cysteine through the conserved F or W. A D gene is named only where the DNA matches it firmly. The size of a clone is reported for some rows only, either as once, few or many, or as a class for expanded clones.

abundance,j_gene,v_gene,d_gene,CDR3nt,CDR3aa
many,TRBJ2-1,TRBV7-2,TRBD2,TGTGCCAGCAGCCCATTAGCGGGAGTAGGGGGGGATGAGCAGTTCTTC,CASSPLAGVGGDEQFF
many,TRBJ1-6,TRBV7-3,.,TGTGCCAGCAGCTTAAGTGGAGCGGCCTATAATTCACCCCTCCACTTT,CASSLSGAAYNSPLHF
many,TRBJ2-2,TRBV7-2,.,TGTGCCAGCAGCGCCTGGGGACAGAACACCGGGGAGCTGTTTTTT,CASSAWGQNTGELFF
many,TRBJ2-3,TRBV6-6,.,TGTGCCAGCGAGACCGACAGTAAGGCGCAGTATTTT,CASETDSKAQYF
few,TRBJ2-1,TRBV28,.,TGTGCCAGTATTAGGGGAGCTTCTTACAATGAGCAGTTCTTC,CASIRGASYNEQFF
.,TRBJ1-5,TRBV2,.,TGTGCCAGCAGTGACTTCCAGGGCGTAGGTCAGCCCCAGCATTTT,CASSDFQGVGQPQHF
.,TRBJ2-5,TRBV2,.,TGTGCCAGCAGCTTCAGGAGGGGAGAGGAGTACTTC,CASSFRRGEEYF
.,TRBJ1-4,TRBV7-2,.,TGTGCCAGCAGCCCGGGCTCTACAACTAATGAAAAACTGTTTTTT,CASSPGSTTNEKLFF
.,TRBJ1-1,TRBV27,.,TGTGCCAGCAGTGACAGGTTCTTGAACACTGAAGCTTTCTTT,CASSDRFLNTEAFF
.,TRBJ2-1,TRBV28,.,TGTGCCAGCGAGGGAGGCCAATTTCAAAACAAAGAGCAGTTCTTC,CASEGGQFQNKEQFF
many,TRBJ1-1,TRBV6-2/TRBV6-3,TRBD1,TGTGCCAGCAGTTGGGACAGGGGAGTCAGGAACACTGAAGCTTTCTTT,CASSWDRGVRNTEAFF
few,TRBJ1-1,TRBV7-9,TRBD1,TGTGCCAGCAGCCCCAGACAGGGGGTCGTGAACACTGAAGCTTTCTTT,CASSPRQGVVNTEAFF
many,TRBJ2-7,TRBV28,.,TGTGCCAGCAGTTTAGGCAGGCCATTGGAGCAGTACTTC,CASSLGRPLEQYF
many,TRBJ2-7,TRBV4-3,TRBD1,TGCGCCAGCAGCCAAAGTAGGACAGGGCGCTACGAGCAGTACTTC,CASSQSRTGRYEQYF
few,TRBJ1-6,TRBV4-3,.,TGCGCCAGCAGCCAAGATTCTGCGGGCCCCATCGGTTCACCCCTCCACTTT,CASSQDSAGPIGSPLHF
.,TRBJ2-3,TRBV27,.,TGTGCCAGCAGTTCCACAACCGTAGATACGCAGTATTTT,CASSSTTVDTQYF
few,TRBJ2-7,TRBV19,.,TGTGCCAGTAGTATCTCCAGTACCGAAATCTCATCCTACGAGCAGTACTTC,CASSISSTEISSYEQYF
many,TRBJ2-1,TRBV6-6,.,TGTGCCAGCAGTTACACCCCCCCCGGGGGCAATGAGCAGTTCTTC,CASSYTPPGGNEQFF
few,TRBJ2-5,TRBV7-9,.,TGTGCCAGCAGCCCGGAAGTGGCCTTAATGGAGACCCAGTACTTC,CASSPEVALMETQYF
many,TRBJ2-5,TRBV7-9,.,TGTGCCAGCAGCTTTGGTGGTCAAGAGACCCAGTACTTC,CASSFGGQETQYF
few,TRBJ2-7,TRBV5-4,.,TGTGCCAGCACCATTTCCGGCGCCTACGAGCAGTACTTC,CASTISGAYEQYF
many,TRBJ2-1,TRBV20-1,.,TGCAGTGCGACCCGCCCATCAGACTCCTACAATGAGCAGTTCTTC,CSATRPSDSYNEQFF
many,TRBJ1-1,TRBV20-1,.,TGCAGTGCTAGAGGTATGGGGATGAACACTGAAGCTTTCTTT,CSARGMGMNTEAFF
.,TRBJ2-7,TRBV7-9,.,TGTGCCAGCAGCTTAAAAACAGGAGGGGAATCCCACGAGCAGTACTTC,CASSLKTGGESHEQYF
many,TRBJ2-1,TRBV7-2,.,TGTGCCAGCAGCTTCCAGGGAGGGGGGAAAGGTAATGAGCAGTTCTTC,CASSFQGGGKGNEQFF
few,TRBJ2-3,TRBV24-1,.,TGTGCCACCAGAGGCGGGGACACAGATACGCAGTATTTT,CATRGGDTDTQYF
many,TRBJ2-7,TRBV7-6,.,TGTGCCAGCAGCCAACCTACCGGGACAATTTCCTACGAGCAGTACTTC,CASSQPTGTISYEQYF
.,TRBJ2-7,TRBV11-2,.,TGTGCCAGCAGCTTAAAGGGGACATACCTCTACGAGCAGTACTTC,CASSLKGTYLYEQYF
many,TRBJ2-5,TRBV12-3/TRBV12-4,.,TGTGCCAGCAGCCGGGAGAGGGAGACCCAGTACTTC,CASSRERETQYF
few,TRBJ2-3,TRBV25-1,TRBD2,TGTGCCAGCAGTGATTCTCGAAGACTAGCGGGAGTGGTAGATACGCAGTATTTT,CASSDSRRLAGVVDTQYF
.,TRBJ1-2,TRBV12-3/TRBV12-4,.,TGTGCCAGCAGTAGGACAGTGACCAGGAATGGCTACACCTTC,CASSRTVTRNGYTF
many,TRBJ2-3,TRBV10-3,TRBD1,TGTGCCATCAGTGGAAGACAGGGAGATACGCAGTATTTT,CAISGRQGDTQYF
.,TRBJ2-7,TRBV4-3,.,TGCGCCAGCAGCCAAGACCGAGGCCTGAGCGGCGAGCAGTACTTC,CASSQDRGLSGEQYF
once,TRBJ1-1,TRBV12-3/TRBV12-4,TRBD1,TGTGCCAGCAGTCAGGACAGGGGGCGTGAAGCTTTCTTT,CASSQDRGREAFF
few,TRBJ2-7,TRBV7-2,.,TGTGCCAGCAGCCGGGACATTGGTGGCGAGCAGTACTTC,CASSRDIGGEQYF
few,TRBJ2-7,TRBV14,TRBD2,TGTGCCAGCAGCCGTTTATCGGGGGGGATCTACGAGCAGTACTTC,CASSRLSGGIYEQYF
many,TRBJ2-3,TRBV7-2,.,TGTGCCAGCAGCTTACTGATCACAGATACGCAGTATTTT,CASSLLITDTQYF
few,TRBJ2-7,TRBV6-2/TRBV6-3,.,TGTGCCAGCAGTTACGGACCGGGACGGAACGAGCAGTACTTC,CASSYGPGRNEQYF
many,TRBJ2-7,TRBV7-6,.,TGTGCCAGCAGCCCAGGGGTAAGGGGCAACGAGCAGTACTTC,CASSPGVRGNEQYF
.,TRBJ1-5,TRBV7-2,TRBD1,TGTGCCAGCAGCTTGTCAGGGGGGGAGCCCCAGCATTTT,CASSLSGGEPQHF
.,TRBJ1-4,TRBV20-1,.,TGCAGTGCTAGACGGCAAGGGGGGGCGGGTCATGAAAAACTGTTTTTT,CSARRQGGAGHEKLFF
many,TRBJ2-7,TRBV7-8,TRBD2,TGTGCCAGCAGCCCCCGGACTAGCGGGGTGTACGAGCAGTACTTC,CASSPRTSGVYEQYF
few,TRBJ2-7,TRBV11-2,TRBD2,TGTGCCAGCAGGCCACCGGGACTAGCTCCCTACGAGCAGTACTTC,CASRPPGLAPYEQYF
many,TRBJ1-1,TRBV7-9,.,TGTGCCAGCAGCTTAGAGGTCAACACTGAAGCTTTCTTT,CASSLEVNTEAFF
few,TRBJ1-2,TRBV12-3/TRBV12-4,.,TGTGCCAGCAGTTTGGCACCGATATATGGCTACACCTTC,CASSLAPIYGYTF
few,TRBJ2-3,TRBV20-1,TRBD1,TGCAGTGCCCAGTCAGGGGGCCGAACAGATACGCAGTATTTT,CSAQSGGRTDTQYF
many,TRBJ1-2,TRBV14,TRBD1,TGTGCCAGCAGCGAACAGGGGAACTATGGCTACACCTTC,CASSEQGNYGYTF
many,TRBJ2-3,TRBV7-2,TRBD2,TGTGCCAGCAGCTTAGTTCTTGGCGGGGGTGGGGATACGCAGTATTTT,CASSLVLGGGGDTQYF
few,TRBJ2-3,TRBV7-2,.,TGTGCCAGCAGCTTAAGTCGCACAGATACGCAGTATTTT,CASSLSRTDTQYF
many,TRBJ2-4,TRBV7-2,.,TGTGCCAGCAGCACCCCGACAGGCCTAGCCAAAAACATTCAGTACTTC,CASSTPTGLAKNIQYF
many,TRBJ2-5,TRBV10-3,TRBD2,TGTGCCATCAGTGAATATCGGCTAGCGGGGGATCCTCAAGAGACCCAGTACTTC,CAISEYRLAGDPQETQYF
few,TRBJ2-1,TRBV4-3,TRBD1,TGCGCCAGCAGCCAATTGGACAGGGACTGTGAGCAGTTCTTC,CASSQLDRDCEQFF
many,TRBJ1-5,TRBV20-1,TRBD1,TGCAGTGCTTCGACAGGGGGTTATCAGCCCCAGCATTTT,CSASTGGYQPQHF